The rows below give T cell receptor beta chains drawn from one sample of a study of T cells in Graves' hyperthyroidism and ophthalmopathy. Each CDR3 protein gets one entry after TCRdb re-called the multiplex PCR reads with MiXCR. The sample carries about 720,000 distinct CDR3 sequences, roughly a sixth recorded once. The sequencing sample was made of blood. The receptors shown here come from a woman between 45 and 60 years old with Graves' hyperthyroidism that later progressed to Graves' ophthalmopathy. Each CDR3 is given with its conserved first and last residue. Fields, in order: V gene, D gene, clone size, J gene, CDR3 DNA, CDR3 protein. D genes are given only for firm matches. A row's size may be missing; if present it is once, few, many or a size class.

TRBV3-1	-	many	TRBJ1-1	TGTGCCAGCAGCCAAGAGACGACAGACACTGAAGCTTTCTTT	CASSQETTDTEAFF
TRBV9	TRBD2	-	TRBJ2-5	TGTGCCAGCAGCGAGCGGGGGGCTCAAGAGGCCCAGTACTTC	CASSERGAQEAQYF
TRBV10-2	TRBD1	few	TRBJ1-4	TGCGCCAGCTTAAACAGGGGGCGCGCGGAAAAACTGTTTTTT	CASLNRGRAEKLFF
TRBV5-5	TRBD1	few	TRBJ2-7	TGTGCCAGCAGCCAAGGGACAGGGGGACCCTACGAGCAGTACTTC	CASSQGTGGPYEQYF
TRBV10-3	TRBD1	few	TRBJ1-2	TGTGCCGTGGGACAGGACGAAAGAAACTATGGCTACACCTTC	CAVGQDERNYGYTF
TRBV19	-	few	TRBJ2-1	TGTGCCAGTAGTATCCACAATGAGCAGTTTTTC	CASSIHNEQFF
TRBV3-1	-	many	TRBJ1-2	TGTGCCAGCAGCCAAGAGTGGACGGGACCCTATGGCTACACCTTC	CASSQEWTGPYGYTF
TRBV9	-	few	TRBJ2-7	TGTGCCAGCAGCCGTACGACGGGCCCCTACGAGCAGTACTTC	CASSRTTGPYEQYF
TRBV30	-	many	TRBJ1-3	TGTGCCTGGACTTCGGGGGTACGTGGGGGCACCATATATTTT	CAWTSGVRGGTIYF
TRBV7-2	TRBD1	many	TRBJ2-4	TGTGCCAGCAGCTCTCGGACAGGCTGGAACATTCAGTACTTC	CASSSRTGWNIQYF
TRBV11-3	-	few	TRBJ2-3	TGTGCCAGCAGCCCCCGTAGCGGTCCCCCAGATACGCAGTATTTT	CASSPRSGPPDTQYF
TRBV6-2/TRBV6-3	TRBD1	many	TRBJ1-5	TGTGCCAGCAGTTACCGACAGGGAGGTCAGCCCCAGCATTTT	CASSYRQGGQPQHF
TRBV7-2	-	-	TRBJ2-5	TGTGCCAGCAGCTTAGTCCAGACCCAAGAGACCCAGTACTTC	CASSLVQTQETQYF
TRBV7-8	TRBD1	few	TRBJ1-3	TGTGCCAGCAGCAAGGGGACAGGGATAGGAAACACCATATATTTT	CASSKGTGIGNTIYF
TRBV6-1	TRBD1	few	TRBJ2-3	TGTGCCAGCAAAAGGGACAGGGGGACCACAGATACGCAGTATTTT	CASKRDRGTTDTQYF
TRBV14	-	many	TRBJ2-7	TGTGCCAGCAGCGGACCGGGCGACGAGCAGTACTTC	CASSGPGDEQYF
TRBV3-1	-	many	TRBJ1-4	TGTGCCAGCAGCAGGGTAGGTGAAAAACTGTTTTTT	CASSRVGEKLFF
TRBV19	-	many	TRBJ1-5	TGTGCCAGTACGGTCGAGGACAATCAGCCCCAGCATTTT	CASTVEDNQPQHF
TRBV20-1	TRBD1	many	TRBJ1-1	TGCAGTGCTAACCCGGCCGGGACAGGAAACACTGAAGCTTTCTTT	CSANPAGTGNTEAFF
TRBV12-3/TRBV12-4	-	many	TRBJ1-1	TGTGCCAGCAGTTTCGCAGGGAGGAGGACTGAAGCTTTCTTT	CASSFAGRRTEAFF
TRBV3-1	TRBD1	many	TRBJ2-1	TGTGCCAGCAGTCACAGGGGTGGTGTGCGCAATGAGCAGTTCTTC	CASSHRGGVRNEQFF
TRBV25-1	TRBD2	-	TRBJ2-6	TGTGCCAGCAGTGAATGGGAGGGTGGGAGCTCTGGGGCCAACGTCCTGACTTTC	CASSEWEGGSSGANVLTF
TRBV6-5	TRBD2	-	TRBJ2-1	TGTGCCAGCAGTTATCGGAATGACGGGGGGAAGTACAATGAGCAGTTCTTC	CASSYRNDGGKYNEQFF
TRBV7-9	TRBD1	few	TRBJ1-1	TGTGCCAGCAGCTCAGGACCGGGACAGCTAAACACTGAAGCTTTCTTT	CASSSGPGQLNTEAFF
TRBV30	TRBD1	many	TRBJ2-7	TGTGCCTGGGAGTACCGGGACAGGGGGCCGTGGGAGCAGTACTTC	CAWEYRDRGPWEQYF
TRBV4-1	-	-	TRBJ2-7	TGCGCCAGCAGCCAAGATCGTATCGAAGGCTCCTACGAGCAGTACTTC	CASSQDRIEGSYEQYF
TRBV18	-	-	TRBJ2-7	TGTGCCGGCTCACCACCCTCAGGTGCAGGGGTAAGGCACGAGCAGTACTTC	CAGSPPSGAGVRHEQYF
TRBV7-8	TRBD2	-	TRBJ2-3	TGTGCCAGCAGCACGGGGGGAGATACGCAGTATTTT	CASSTGGDTQYF
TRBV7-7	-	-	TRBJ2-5	TGTGCTAGCAGCGCCGGGGTCGGGACGGGGTCAGAGACCCAGTACTTC	CASSAGVGTGSETQYF
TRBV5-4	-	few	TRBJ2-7	TGTGCCAGCAGCCAGGGGATCGCCTACGAGCAGTACTTC	CASSQGIAYEQYF
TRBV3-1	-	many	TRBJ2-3	TGTGCCAGCAGCCGAGCTAGGTCTAACACAGATACGCAGTATTTT	CASSRARSNTDTQYF
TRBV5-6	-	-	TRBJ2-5	TGTGCCAGCGTCCCCGCAGGGGGGGAGACCCAGTACTTC	CASVPAGGETQYF
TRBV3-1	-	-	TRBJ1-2	TGTGCCAGCAGCCCGACGCCGGGACAAACCTATGGCTACACCTTC	CASSPTPGQTYGYTF
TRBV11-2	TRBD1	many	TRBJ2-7	TGTGCCAGCAGCTCCCACCGGGACAGAAAAACATACGAGCAGTACTTC	CASSSHRDRKTYEQYF
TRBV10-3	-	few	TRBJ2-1	TGTGCCATCAGTACGAGTACAGGGGAGGATGAGCAGTTCTTC	CAISTSTGEDEQFF
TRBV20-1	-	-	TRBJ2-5	TGCAGTGCTAGGGATACCCGTACAGGCGGAGGTAGCTCCAAAACCCAGTGCTTC	CSARDTRTGGGSSKTQCF
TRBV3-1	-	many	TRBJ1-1	TGTGCCAGCAGTCCTCGGGCGATTCTGGTCACTGAAGCTTTCTTT	CASSPRAILVTEAFF
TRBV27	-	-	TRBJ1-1	TGTGCCAGCAGTTTTAGGGTCTGGACTGAAGCTTTCTTT	CASSFRVWTEAFF
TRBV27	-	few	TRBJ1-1	TGTGCCAGCAAACCCACACGGCGGGGAATTATAATGAACACTGAAGCTTTCTTT	CASKPTRRGIIMNTEAFF
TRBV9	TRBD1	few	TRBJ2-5	TGTGCCAGCAGCGTAGAAACAGGGGGCGAGACCCAGTACTTC	CASSVETGGETQYF
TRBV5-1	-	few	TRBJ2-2	TGCGCCAGCAGCTTCTTCAACACCGGGGAGCTGTTTTTT	CASSFFNTGELFF
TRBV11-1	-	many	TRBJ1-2	TGTGCCAGCAGCCCCGGAGGGGACGGACATGGCTACACCTTC	CASSPGGDGHGYTF